Following are 18 T cell receptor beta chains from one sample sequenced in a study of blood T cells in healthy people across ages. The second PCR ran roughly 7 to 12 cycles with a sample-barcoded 5' primer and J-beta primers. TCRdb reprocessed the 5' RACE reads with MiXCR, giving one entry per CDR3 protein. This table has 630,000 or so distinct CDR3 sequences, around 32% appearing once. Material: blood. These receptors all come from a woman aged 80 or over in good health.

This clonotype has a handful of counts. The chain is built from TRBV20-1 and TRBJ2-3; D uncertain. Germline CDR1 is DFQATT and CDR2 is SNEGSKA (reference sequence). The CDR3 length is 15 residues. Trimming took off 2 bases at V and 0 bases at J, with 12 bases between the two ends. In DNA, the CDR3 is TGCAGTGCTAGATCGCGGCAGACTAGCACAGATACGCAGTATTTT. Translated, it gives CSARSRQTSTDTQYF.

The sample holds many counts of this clonotype. V usage is TRBV7-2 and J usage is TRBJ2-5; D ambiguous. The CDR3 runs to 11 residues. CDR1 and CDR2 (germline): SGHTA, FQGNSA. With 1 base removed from V and 13 bases from J, the gap between germline ends came to 10 bases. The CDR3 nucleotides are TGTGCCAGCAGCTTAGGACAAGCCTGGTACTTC. This gives the protein CASSLGQAWYF.

This clonotype was detected only a few times. This chain joins TRBV7-2 and TRBJ2-1, with a weak D call TRBD2 (6 bases). The CDR3 loop spans 16 amino acids. From germline, CDR1 is SGHTA and CDR2 FQGNSA. V was clipped by 5 bases and J by 0 bases, with 14 bases between them. The CDR3 loop reads CASSLVAGSSYNEQFF. The CDR3 bases are TGTGCCAGCAGCCTGGTTGCGGGAAGCTCCTACAATGAGCAGTTCTTC.

There are many counts of this clonotype. The V gene is TRBV7-2, the J gene TRBJ1-2; D is possibly TRBD1 (5 bases). CDR3 length equals 14 residues. Trimming took off 5 bases at V and 4 bases at J, with 14 bases between the two ends. Germline loops: CDR1 SGHTA, CDR2 FQGNSA. The chain's CDR3 is CASSPDSYSYGYTF. CDR3 in DNA: TGTGCCAGCAGCCCTGACAGCTACTCCTATGGCTACACCTTC.

This clonotype came up many times. This chain joins TRBV2 and TRBJ2-1, with 12 bases fitting TRBD2. CDR3 length: 17 amino acids. The V segment lost 8 bases and the J segment 1 base; nucleotides outside the gene matches: 9. Germline-derived CDR1 and CDR2 are SNHLY and FYNNEI. CDR3 bases: TGTGCCAGCCCGCAGACTAGCGGGGGCCTTTCCTACAATGAGCAGTTCTTC. Amino acids: CASPQTSGGLSYNEQFF.

This sequence joins TRBV7-3 and TRBJ2-1, with TRBD1 as a possible D gene (6 bases). In germline, CDR1 is SGHTA, CDR2 FQGTGA. The CDR3 has 13 amino acids. Trimming removed 1 base at V and 6 bases at J, with 7 bases between. The CDR3 nucleotides are TGTGCCAGCAGCTTAATAGGGGGCAATGAGCAGTTCTTC. This translates into CASSLIGGNEQFF.

The sample holds many counts of this clonotype. This chain connects TRBV6-2 or TRBV6-3 to TRBJ1-1; 12 nucleotides match TRBD1. Germline CDR1 is MNHEY and CDR2 is SVGEGT. V trimming: 0 bases; J trimming: 3 bases; junction bases outside the gene matches: 5. The CDR3 consists of 17 residues. For the CDR3, the DNA is TGTGCCAGCAGTTACTCGACGGGACAGGGGGCGGACACTGAAGCTTTCTTT. Its translation: CASSYSTGQGADTEAFF.

This clonotype was counted only a few times. An end of the junction does not agree with germline; a read error may underlie this. The chain carries TRBV7-8 and TRBJ1-2, with D maybe TRBD1 (5 bases). The CDR3 sequence is 15 residues long. Germline V gives CDR1 SGHVS, CDR2 FQNEAQ. The CDR3 sequence: CASSLSGPANYDYTF. CDR3 coding DNA: TGTGCCAGCAGCTTATCAGGGCCAGCTAACTATGACTACACCTTC.

This clonotype was counted at least ten times. Possible read error: a much larger clone is one base away. V and J are TRBV5-6 and TRBJ2-2; D assignment may be TRBD1 or TRBD2 (5 bases each). CDR1 SGHDT and CDR2 YYEEEE come from the germline V gene. The CDR3 runs 16 residues. Here the CDR3 DNA reads TGTGCCAGCAGCTTGGCCATGAGGACGGACACCGGGGAGCGGTTTTTT. Translation: CASSLAMRTDTGERFF.

In regard to this clonotype: A much bigger clone sits one base away, suggesting this may be a read error. The V call is TRBV5-1, the J call TRBJ2-1; 9 positions agree with TRBD2. CDR3 length: 15 amino acids. The ends lost 3 bases at V and 7 bases at J; junction bases unmatched: 8. Germline assignment: CDR1 SGHRS and CDR2 YFSETQ. The CDR3: CASSWAGGPRNEQFF. CDR3 nucleotides: TGCGCCAGCAGCTGGGCGGGGGGGCCTCGGAATGAGCAGTTCTTC. Looking up the rest from reference TRBV5-1 and TRBJ2-1 gives the full variable domain: KAGVTQTPRYLIKTRGQQVTLSCSPISGHRSVSWYQQTPGQGLQFLFEYFSETQRNKGNFPGRFSGRQFSNSRSEMNVSTLELGDSALYLCASSWAGGPRNEQFFGPGTRLTVL.

This clonotype showed up many times. The rearrangement links TRBV3-1 to TRBJ2-3, with 7 bases aligning to TRBD2. The germline V gene encodes CDR1 LGHDT and CDR2 YNNKEL (reference sequence). The J segment lost 4 bases and the V segment lost 4 bases, leaving 8 bases of the junction unmatched. The CDR3 covers 15 residues. This CDR3 is CASSPSGGEADTQYF. CDR3 bases: TGTGCCAGCAGCCCCTCGGGGGGTGAGGCAGATACGCAGTATTTT.

This clonotype was observed many times. J is TRBJ2-7 and V is TRBV7-3, with 8 bases identical to TRBD2. This CDR3 spans 14 amino acids. Germline CDR1 SGHTA, CDR2 FQGTGA. The V segment lost 0 bases and the J segment 2 bases; nucleotides outside the gene matches: 0. The CDR3 sequence is CASSLTSGAYEQYF. CDR3 DNA sequence: TGTGCCAGCAGCTTAACTAGCGGGGCCTACGAGCAGTACTTC.

The genes are TRBV20-1 and TRBJ2-7, with D maybe TRBD2 (6 bases). Per the germline V gene, CDR1 is DFQATT and CDR2 is SNEGSKA (reference sequence). This CDR3 region has 14 residues. V lost 3 bases and J lost 3, with 15 bases in between. This chain's CDR3 is CSASLAGPDYEQYF. CDR3 bases: TGCAGTGCTAGCTTGGCGGGGCCCGACTACGAGCAGTACTTC.

This clonotype was observed many times. The genes are TRBV6-6 and TRBJ2-6; D is unresolved. CDR1 is MNHNY, CDR2 SVGAGI, per germline (reference sequence). Between the trimmed V and J ends, which lost 8 bases and 0 bases, there was a span of 8 bases. The CDR3 spans 14 residues. CDR3 coding DNA: TGTGCCAGCCTTTTGACCTCTGGGGCCAACGTCCTGACTTTC. This translates into CASLLTSGANVLTF.

J is TRBJ1-2 and V is TRBV20-1; D gene uncertain. The V and J ends lost 7 bases and 6 bases respectively, with 3 bases between them. Germline loops: CDR1 DFQATT, CDR2 SNEGSKA (reference sequence). CDR3 length: 8 amino acids. The DNA of the CDR3 is TGCAGTGGTGATGGCTACACCTTC. Its translation: CSGDGYTF.

This clonotype was found many times. The genes are TRBV6-5 and TRBJ2-3; 8 bases map to TRBD2. CDR3 length: 14 residues. The J segment lost 4 bases and the V segment lost 6 bases, leaving 6 bases of the junction unmatched. CDR1 and CDR2 from the germline V gene are MNHEY and SVGAGI. This CDR3 is CASRRGVFPDTQYF. The DNA for the CDR3 is TGTGCCAGCAGGCGGGGGGTGTTCCCAGATACGCAGTATTTT.

The rearrangement uses TRBV11-2 and TRBJ2-3; 8 nucleotides line up with TRBD2. This CDR3 is built from 15 residues. CDR1 is SGHAT and CDR2 is FQNNGV in the germline V gene. V shed 6 bases, J shed 4 bases, and the junction held 9 bases outside the gene matches. The CDR3 DNA follows: TGTGCCAGCAGTCCCGGGACTAGTGGCGCAGATACGCAGTATTTT. As protein: CASSPGTSGADTQYF.

V is TRBV3-1 and J is TRBJ2-1; TRBD2 might be the D (5 bases). The closer fit of TRBJ2-7 to the DNA end suggests the J call may be wrong. Germline values: CDR1 LGHDT, CDR2 YNNKEL (reference sequence). The CDR3 has 17 residues. CDR3 amino acids: CASSQVGSWSSYNEQYF. The CDR3 region has the DNA TGTGCCAGCAGCCAAGTAGGGAGCTGGAGCTCCTACAATGAGCAGTACTTC.